The 19 T cell receptor beta chains presented below share a single source sample, sequenced in a study of cytomegalovirus exposure and HLA in healthy donors. The primer mix had 60 Vbeta and 13 Jbeta primers. TCRdb's table, derived via immunoSEQ multiplex PCR, lists solely in-frame clones and lacks some. The sample holds 90,000 or so clones, about 80% seen once. The sequenced material came from PBMCs. All receptors come from a man between 50 and 59 years old in good health and CMV-seropositive.

J is TRBJ1-2 and V is TRBV5-6; no firm D call. The germline V and J ends were trimmed by 0 bases and 4 bases, with 19 bases remaining between them. The CDR3 is 17 amino acids. CDR1 and CDR2 from the germline V gene are SGHDT and YYEEEE. CDR3 bases: TGTGCCAGCAGCTTGGCGGAATGGGCAGTCGGAGGCTATGGCTACACCTTC. Translation gives CASSLAEWAVGGYGYTF.

The CDR3: CASSVDSREETQYF. In nucleotides, the CDR3 is TGTGCCAGCAGCGTAGACAGTAGGGAGGAGACCCAGTACTTC. The gene calls are TRBV9 and TRBJ2-5; D perhaps matches TRBD2 (5 bases). Trimming took 0 bases from V and 5 from J, leaving 11 bases between them. Germline-derived CDR1 and CDR2 are SGDLS and YYNGEE. The CDR3 runs to 14 residues.

The genes are TRBV11-2 and TRBJ2-6; D perhaps matches TRBD2 (6 bases). Trimming pared 10 bases from V and 0 bases from J, leaving 19 bases between. The CDR3 spans 17 residues. Looked up from germline, CDR1 is SGHAT and CDR2 is FQNNGV. DNA of the CDR3: TGTGCCACAGTGCCGGGACTCCCGATCTCTGGGGCCAACGTCCTGACTTTC. It encodes CATVPGLPISGANVLTF.

This clone was seen a single time. V usage is TRBV19 and J usage is TRBJ2-5; 7 nucleotides agree with TRBD1. The J segment lost 5 bases and the V segment lost 4 bases, leaving 10 bases of the junction unmatched. Germline CDR1 reads LNHDA; CDR2 reads SQIVND (reference sequence). The CDR3 has 15 residues. The CDR3 here is CASSTTGDLTETQYF. The CDR3 region has the DNA TGTGCCAGTAGTACCACAGGGGATTTAACGGAGACCCAGTACTTC.

J is TRBJ2-1 and V is TRBV4-1; possible D gene TRBD2, 6 bases. V gave up 2 bases and J gave up 0 bases, with 14 bases separating them. The CDR3 sequence is 17 residues long. Germline CDR1 and CDR2: MGHRA and YSYEKL. In DNA form, the CDR3 reads TGCGCCAGCAGCCAACCCACCGACGGGAGCTCCTACAATGAGCAGTTCTTC. It is translated as CASSQPTDGSSYNEQFF.

This chain joins TRBV10-3 and TRBJ2-7; 8 bases fit TRBD2. This CDR3 has 15 residues. V dropped 0 bases and J dropped 4; count of bases not matched to a gene: 5. Germline CDR1 and CDR2: ENHRY and SYGVKD. CDR3 in amino acids: CAISESGVAGYEQYF. CDR3 DNA: TGTGCCATCAGTGAGTCCGGGGTAGCGGGATACGAGCAGTACTTC.

This clone was detected once. V is TRBV19 and J is TRBJ2-5, with D possibly TRBD1 on 6 matching bases. CDR1 and CDR2 (germline): LNHDA, SQIVND (reference sequence). The CDR3 spans 15 residues. V lost 3 bases and J lost 2, with 13 bases in between. CDR3 in amino acids: CASSILWGQQETQYF. CDR3 bases: TGTGCCAGTAGTATTTTATGGGGACAACAAGAGACCCAGTACTTC.

V is TRBV5-6 and J is TRBJ2-5; no firm D call. V was clipped by 3 bases and J by 2 bases, with 5 bases between them. This CDR3 is built from 12 residues. Germline V lookup: CDR1 SGHDT, CDR2 YYEEEE. In DNA, the CDR3 is TGTGCCAGCAGCTGGCAGCAAGAGACCCAGTACTTC. It codes for CASSWQQETQYF.

V is TRBV25-1 and J is TRBJ1-1; TRBD1 matches at 8 bases. The CDR3 contains 17 residues. V gave up 8 bases and J gave up 3 bases; unmatched junction bases: 17. Germline V gene lookup returns CDR1 MGHDK and CDR2 SYGVNS. The DNA for the CDR3 is TGTGCCAGCCTTTCCGGACAGGGCTTTTCCATAGACACTGAAGCTTTCTTT. Its protein product is CASLSGQGFSIDTEAFF.

The chain combines TRBV6-1 with TRBJ1-1; 7 bases line up with TRBD1. J gave up 4 bases and V 5 bases, and 4 bases lay outside the gene matches. The CDR3 loop spans 13 amino acids. In germline, CDR1 is MNHNS, CDR2 SASEGT. The DNA for the CDR3 is TGTGCCAGCAGTATAACAGGGGCCACTGAAGCTTTCTTT. Protein product: CASSITGATEAFF.

This chain joins TRBV20-1 and TRBJ2-1; tentatively, D is TRBD2 (6 bases). V was trimmed by 6 bases and J by 12 bases, leaving 15 bases between them. CDR1 and CDR2 from the germline V gene are DFQATT and SNEGSKA (reference sequence). This CDR3 spans 11 amino acids. This CDR3 reads CSAGTGRGQFF. CDR3 sequence (DNA): TGCAGTGCGGGTACCGGGAGAGGGCAGTTCTTC.

The V gene is TRBV19, the J gene TRBJ2-7, with D hard to call. The CDR3 runs 13 residues. Germline-derived CDR1 and CDR2 are LNHDA and SQIVND (reference sequence). V lost 2 bases and J 0 bases, leaving 5 bases between the germline ends. CDR3 sequence (DNA): TGTGCCAGTAGTATATCCAGCTCCTACGAGCAGTACTTC. Amino acids: CASSISSSYEQYF. The full variable domain, with the rest looked up from reference TRBV19 and TRBJ2-7, is DGGITQSPKYLFRKEGQNVTLSCEQNLNHDAMYWYRQDPGQGLRLIYYSQIVNDFQKGDIAEGYSVSREKKESFPLTVTSAQKNPTAFYLCASSISSSYEQYFGPGTRLTVT.

CDR3 DNA sequence: TGTGCCTTTCAATCTAGCGGGGGATCCTACGAGCAGTACTTC. Translation: CAFQSSGGSYEQYF. This chain connects TRBV30 to TRBJ2-7; 10 nucleotides align to TRBD2. The CDR3 runs to 14 residues. Losses at the gene ends were 7 bases for V and 1 base for J; bases not matched to a gene: 7. Germline V gene sequence: CDR1 GTSNPN, CDR2 SVGIG (reference sequence). The complete variable domain, with remaining parts taken from reference TRBV30 and TRBJ2-7, reads SQTIHQWPATLVQPVGSPLSLECTVEGTSNPNLYWYRQAAGRGLQLLFYSVGIGQISSEVPQNLSASRPQDRQFILSSKKLLLSDSGFYLCAFQSSGGSYEQYFGPGTRLTVT.

As to this clone: One end of the junction is discordant with germline, which a read error may explain. The chain links TRBV9 to TRBJ2-6; D might be TRBD2 (7 bases). CDR1 is SGDLS and CDR2 is YYNGEE in the germline V gene. The CDR3 has 19 residues. In DNA, the CDR3 is TGTGCCAGCAGCGTATCCCGGGGGGCCCAAGGTCGAGGGGCCAACGGCCTGACTTTC. It translates to CASSVSRGAQGRGANGLTF.

The rearrangement links TRBV4-2 to TRBJ1-2, with no clear D. Germline V lookup: CDR1 LGHNA, CDR2 YNFKEQ. V was trimmed by 0 bases and J by 7 bases, leaving 12 bases between them. The CDR3 consists of 14 residues. CDR3 residues: CASSQDWSRAGYTF. CDR3 bases: TGTGCCAGCAGCCAAGATTGGTCTCGAGCTGGCTACACCTTC.

V gene TRBV4-2 combines with J gene TRBJ2-1, with D perhaps matching TRBD2 (6 bases). From germline, CDR1 is LGHNA and CDR2 YNFKEQ. V shed 0 bases and J shed 5 bases, with 14 bases lying between them. The CDR3 runs to 16 residues. This CDR3 reads CASSQESGVTNNEQFF. The CDR3 DNA follows: TGTGCCAGCAGCCAAGAATCGGGAGTAACCAACAATGAGCAGTTCTTC.

This clone was detected only once. The rearrangement uses TRBV7-9 and TRBJ1-4; a weak D match, TRBD1 (6 bases). The CDR3 totals 16 residues. CDR1 and CDR2 (germline): SEHNR, FQNEAQ (reference sequence). V was cut by 6 bases and J by 6 bases, with 20 bases left in between. The CDR3 region has the DNA TGTGCCAGCAGTTTGGCCTATACAGGGAGGGATGAAAAACTGTTTTTT. It specifies CASSLAYTGRDEKLFF. Looking up the rest from reference TRBV7-9 and TRBJ1-4 gives the full variable domain: DTGVSQNPRHKITKRGQNVTFRCDPISEHNRLYWYRQTLGQGPEFLTYFQNEAQLEKSRLLSDRFSAERPKGSFSTLEIQRTEQGDSAMYLCASSLAYTGRDEKLFFGSGTQLSVL.

CDR3 protein: CASSERGRLASTTDTQYF. The CDR3 DNA is TGTGCCAGCAGTGAGCGCGGGCGACTAGCGAGCACCACAGATACGCAGTATTTT. This sequence joins TRBV2 and TRBJ2-3; 8 positions match TRBD2. The CDR3 contains 18 residues. J gave up 2 bases and V 3 bases, and 13 bases lay outside the gene matches. Germline CDR1 SNHLY, CDR2 FYNNEI.

This chain links TRBV5-4 with TRBJ2-7; 8 bases map to TRBD2. V was clipped by 2 bases and J by 6 bases; unmatched bases: 7. The CDR3 totals 14 residues. Per the germline V gene, CDR1 is SGHNT and CDR2 is YYREEE (reference sequence). As DNA, the CDR3 is TGTGCCAGCAGCTTCGGTCGGGAGGGTCGCGAGCAGTACTTC. Translating it yields CASSFGREGREQYF.